This T cell receptor (beta chain) was captured by sequencing in a study of blood T cell repertoires in COVID-19. Produced via immunoSEQ multiplex PCR; TCRdb's table is partial and in-frame only. The sample carries some 120,000 clones, around 82% recorded once. The sequencing input was peripheral blood. The TCR comes from a man older than 75 with active or convalescent COVID-19.

The CDR3 sequence: CASSTSTGWEQYF. In nucleotides, the CDR3 is TGTGCCAGTAGTACCTCGACAGGGTGGGAGCAGTACTTC. The V gene is TRBV19, the J gene TRBJ2-7, with 7 bases that match TRBD1. CDR3 length equals 13 residues. Germline-derived CDR1 and CDR2 are LNHDA and SQIVND (reference sequence). V lost 4 bases to trimming and J lost 7 bases; unmatched junction nucleotides: 7. Together with reference TRBV19 and TRBJ2-7, the CDR3 gives the full variable domain: DGGITQSPKYLFRKEGQNVTLSCEQNLNHDAMYWYRQDPGQGLRLIYYSQIVNDFQKGDIAEGYSVSREKKESFPLTVTSAQKNPTAFYLCASSTSTGWEQYFGPGTRLTVT.